This TCR beta chain was recovered during a study of shared clonotypes between healthy human individuals. Germline CDR1 is KGHSH and CDR2 is LQKENI. Trimming removed 2 bases from V and 4 bases from J, with 14 bases in between. This CDR3 comprises 15 residues. Data came from immunoSEQ multiplex PCR; TCRdb stores just in-frame clones and leaves some out. The sample lists over a million clones, around 82% occurring once. This clonotype was sampled from a man aged 18 to 35 in good health. Some clones in this sample may be carry-over from other donors' samples. Source material: memory CD4+ T cells from PBMCs. Subset described: CD45RA-negative fraction. This chain uses TRBV18 with TRBJ1-1, with a weak D call TRBD1 (5 bases). CDR3 coding DNA: TGTGCCAGCTCACCAGATGTCGCAAGGGGCACTGAAGCTTTCTTT. Translating gives CASSPDVARGTEAFF. The full variable domain, its missing parts supplied by reference TRBV18 and TRBJ1-1, is NAGVMQNPRHLVRRRGQEARLRCSPMKGHSHVYWYRQLPEEGLKFMVYLQKENIIDESGMPKERFSAEFPKEGPSILRIQQVVRGDSAAYFCASSPDVARGTEAFFGQGTRLTVV.